Listed here are 27 T cell receptor beta chains from one sample, sequenced in a study of cytomegalovirus exposure and HLA in healthy donors. PCR primers comprised 60 Vbeta and 13 Jbeta primers. TCRdb's table, derived via immunoSEQ multiplex PCR, lists solely in-frame clones and lacks some. The data show about 140,000 clones, around 90% seen once. Source material: PBMCs. Receptors originate from a woman aged 40 to 49 in good health and CMV-seronegative.

CDR3 protein: CASSQDAGQTYEQYF. In DNA, the CDR3 is TGTGCCAGCAGCCAAGATGCGGGCCAGACCTACGAGCAGTACTTC. This rearrangement joins TRBV4-2 to TRBJ2-5; D is perhaps TRBD2 (5 bases). The J call may be incorrect, as the DNA end agrees better with TRBJ2-7. This CDR3 spans 15 amino acids. Germline lookup yields CDR1 LGHNA and CDR2 YNFKEQ.

J is TRBJ2-7 and V is TRBV20-1; D gene unclear. The CDR3 is 11 residues long. Trimming cost V 6 bases and J 6 bases, with 12 bases left between them. The germline gives CDR1 DFQATT, CDR2 SNEGSKA (reference sequence). CDR3 sequence reads: CSAEKAGEQYF. CDR3 in DNA: TGCAGTGCGGAAAAAGCAGGCGAGCAGTACTTC.

This chain joins TRBV11-1 and TRBJ1-2, with 7 bases that match TRBD1. Germline V lookup: CDR1 SGHAT, CDR2 FQDESV (reference sequence). The CDR3 is 18 amino acids. V lost 6 bases to trimming and J lost 1 base; unmatched junction nucleotides: 17. CDR3 nucleotides: TGTGCCAGCAGTCGCGCTTCTACAGGGGTCATCCATAACTATGGCTACACCTTC. Translating it yields CASSRASTGVIHNYGYTF.

This chain joins TRBV28 and TRBJ1-4, with 8 bases aligning to TRBD1. This CDR3 comprises 15 residues. From germline, CDR1 is MDHEN and CDR2 SYDVKM. V was clipped by 6 bases and J by 2 bases; unmatched bases: 5. CDR3 nucleotides: TGTGCCAGCAGCTCGACAGGGGCGACTAATGAAAAACTGTTTTTT. Translation: CASSSTGATNEKLFF.

Comments on this clone: Germline and junction disagree at one end, which may indicate a read error. This chain links TRBV5-8 with TRBJ2-7, with 14 bases matching TRBD2. Per the germline V gene, CDR1 is SGHTS and CDR2 is YDEGEE. CDR3 size: 13 residues. The CDR3 is CASSLGGTSGRGF. CDR3 bases: TGTGCCAGCAGCTTGGGGGGGACTAGCGGGAGAGGCTTC.

This clone was recorded only once. CDR3 amino acids: CASSLRPGQGAGNTIYF. CDR3 in DNA: TGTGCCAGCAGCTTACGCCCGGGACAGGGGGCTGGAAACACCATATATTTT. The V gene is TRBV7-6, the J gene TRBJ1-3, with 11 bases identical to TRBD1. CDR3 size: 17 residues. With 2 bases clipped from V and 2 bases from J, the junction kept 5 bases outside the gene matches. Germline V gene lookup returns CDR1 SGHVS and CDR2 FNYEAQ.

This rearrangement joins TRBV27 to TRBJ2-7; D uncertain. CDR1 is MNHEY, CDR2 SMNVEV, per germline (reference sequence). Trimming took off 8 bases at V and 0 bases at J, with 11 bases between the two ends. The CDR3 length is 13 residues. The CDR3 spells CASLGHSSYEQYF. CDR3 in DNA: TGTGCCAGCCTTGGTCACAGCTCCTACGAGCAGTACTTC.

The V call is TRBV18, the J call TRBJ1-2; TRBD1 matches 8 bases. Germline values: CDR1 KGHSH, CDR2 LQKENI. V lost 4 bases and J lost 8; bases outside the gene matches: 12. The CDR3 extends over 15 amino acids. The CDR3 DNA reads as TGTGCCAGCTCACTGGGGCCGGGACAGGATCACGGCTACACCTTC. Amino acids: CASSLGPGQDHGYTF.

This chain links TRBV28 with TRBJ1-1; no definite D call. There are 11 residues in the CDR3. In germline, CDR1 is MDHEN, CDR2 SYDVKM. Trimming shortened V by 5 bases and J by 6 bases, and 7 bases separated the two germline ends. This CDR3 is CASSLPPEAFF. CDR3 DNA sequence: TGTGCCAGCAGTCTCCCCCCTGAAGCTTTCTTT. Together with reference TRBV28 and TRBJ1-1, the CDR3 gives the full variable domain: DVKVTQSSRYLVKRTGEKVFLECVQDMDHENMFWYRQDPGLGLRLIYFSYDVKMKEKGDIPEGYSVSREKKERFSLILESASTNQTSMYLCASSLPPEAFFGQGTRLTVV.

V usage is TRBV19 and J usage is TRBJ2-1; 10 bases match TRBD2. Germline V CDR1 and CDR2: LNHDA, SQIVND (reference sequence). The CDR3 totals 18 residues. The V and J ends lost 0 bases and 3 bases, in that order; junction bases with no gene match: 8. This CDR3 reads CASSIDLPGLAFYNEQFF. The DNA for the CDR3 is TGTGCCAGTAGTATAGACCTGCCGGGACTAGCGTTCTACAATGAGCAGTTCTTC.

The chain joins TRBV29-1 to TRBJ2-7, with D maybe TRBD2 (5 bases). The V gene lost 6 bases and the J gene lost 3 bases, with 15 bases spanning the gap. The length of the CDR3 is 13 residues. In germline, CDR1 is SQVTM, CDR2 ANQGSEA. CDR3 coding DNA: TGCAGCGTAGGCGAGCAAGCGGTCTACGAGCAGTACTTC. This encodes CSVGEQAVYEQYF.

The CDR3 protein is CGAGGISGSDEQFF. DNA of the CDR3: TGCGGGGCAGGGGGGATATCGGGGAGCGATGAGCAGTTCTTC. The V call is TRBV29-1, the J call TRBJ2-1, with D perhaps matching TRBD1 (7 bases). Germline V gene lookup returns CDR1 SQVTM and CDR2 ANQGSEA. There are 14 residues in the CDR3.

The chain couples TRBV11-3 to TRBJ1-3; D gene unclear. CDR1 and CDR2 (germline): SGHNT, YENEEA. The length of the CDR3 is 13 residues. Trimming removed 5 bases at V and 2 bases at J, with 7 bases between. The CDR3 region has the DNA TGTGCCAGCAGCCCCCATCCTGGAAACACCATATATTTT. This sequence encodes CASSPHPGNTIYF.

In its sample, this clone was seen once. The V gene is TRBV6-1, the J gene TRBJ2-1; 7 positions match TRBD2. Germline CDR1 and CDR2: MNHNS and SASEGT. The trim removed 1 base at V and 6 bases at J, leaving 9 bases unmatched. This CDR3 comprises 16 residues. The CDR3 region is CASSEVLGEGRNEQFF. CDR3 in DNA: TGTGCCAGCAGTGAAGTATTGGGGGAGGGCCGCAATGAGCAGTTCTTC.

This chain links TRBV2 with TRBJ2-6, with unresolved D. Trimming left V 3 bases short and J 0 bases short, with 6 bases between. This CDR3 contains 15 residues. The germline gives CDR1 SNHLY, CDR2 FYNNEI. Here the CDR3 DNA reads TGTGCCAGCAGTGATCTCTACTCTGGGGCCAACGTCCTGACTTTC. Its translation: CASSDLYSGANVLTF.

The J gene is TRBJ2-7, the V gene TRBV19; the match to TRBD1 covers 11 bases. J gave up 3 bases and V 6 bases, and 7 bases lay outside the gene matches. CDR1 and CDR2 from the germline V gene are LNHDA and SQIVND (reference sequence). The CDR3 is made up of 15 amino acids. CDR3 sequence: CASSRGTGGHYEQYF. In nucleotides, the CDR3 is TGTGCCAGTAGCAGAGGGACAGGGGGGCACTACGAGCAGTACTTC.

This clone occurred a few times. The chain carries TRBV5-4 and TRBJ2-3; 7 bases fit TRBD2. The CDR3 is made up of 15 amino acids. Germline V gene data show CDR1 as SGHNT and CDR2 as YYREEE (reference sequence). V lost 4 bases to trimming and J lost 2 bases; unmatched junction nucleotides: 7. The CDR3 DNA is TGTGCCAGCAGCCCTATAGCGGGCCACACAGATACGCAGTATTTT. This gives the protein CASSPIAGHTDTQYF.

This clone occurred a few times. The CDR3 DNA reads TGTGCCAGTAGTCCTAACTATCTCTTCTCCTACGAGCAGTACTTC. Its translation is CASSPNYLFSYEQYF. V gene TRBV19 combines with J gene TRBJ2-7; no reliable D call. There are 15 residues in the CDR3. Germline CDR1 LNHDA, CDR2 SQIVND (reference sequence). Trimming removed 5 bases from V and 0 bases from J, with 14 bases in between. The full variable domain, in which reference TRBV19 and TRBJ2-7 provide the parts outside the CDR3, is DGGITQSPKYLFRKEGQNVTLSCEQNLNHDAMYWYRQDPGQGLRLIYYSQIVNDFQKGDIAEGYSVSREKKESFPLTVTSAQKNPTAFYLCASSPNYLFSYEQYFGPGTRLTVT.

V gene TRBV5-1 combines with J gene TRBJ2-1, with D maybe TRBD2 (5 bases). Germline V lookup: CDR1 SGHRS, CDR2 YFSETQ. The CDR3 has 14 residues. V lost 0 bases and J 6 bases, leaving 10 bases between the germline ends. In DNA, the CDR3 is TGCGCCAGCAGCTTGGCTCTAGCTGGCAATGAGCAGTTCTTC. Encoded protein: CASSLALAGNEQFF.

The genes are TRBV2 and TRBJ1-5, with TRBD1 matching 8 bases. Germline trimming cut 5 bases from V and 5 bases from J; bases unmatched to any gene: 5. The CDR3 runs 14 residues. CDR1 SNHLY and CDR2 FYNNEI come from the germline V gene. For the CDR3, the DNA is TGTGCCAGCAGTCAGCAGACAGGGGATCAGCCCCAGCATTTT. This gives the protein CASSQQTGDQPQHF.

The gene calls are TRBV7-9 and TRBJ2-1; D is perhaps TRBD1 (5 bases). CDR1 and CDR2 (germline): SEHNR, FQNEAQ (reference sequence). This CDR3 is 12 amino acids long. V lost 3 bases and J 8 bases, leaving 8 bases between the germline ends. Here the CDR3 reads CASSLGLDEQFF. In nucleotides, the CDR3 is TGTGCCAGCAGCTTGGGGCTCGATGAGCAGTTCTTC.

This clone was found once. This chain uses TRBV6-1 with TRBJ1-1; D gene uncertain. The germline gives CDR1 MNHNS, CDR2 SASEGT. Trimming removed 7 bases from V and 0 bases from J, with 12 bases in between. CDR3 length equals 14 residues. DNA for the CDR3: TGTGCCAGCATAGAGAGGCCACTGAACACTGAAGCTTTCTTT. Encoded protein: CASIERPLNTEAFF.

The chain is built from TRBV10-3 and TRBJ1-4; 8 nucleotides agree with TRBD1. Germline V lookup: CDR1 ENHRY, CDR2 SYGVKD. The CDR3 totals 14 residues. The V and J ends lost 5 bases and 7 bases, in that order; junction bases with no gene match: 6. Here the CDR3 DNA reads TGTGCCATCAGTCAGCAGGGGGCGCCTGAAAAACTGTTTTTT. Protein product: CAISQQGAPEKLFF.

This clone was seen a few times. This chain uses TRBV7-9 with TRBJ2-3, with a weak D call TRBD2 (6 bases). The CDR3 sequence is 15 residues long. Germline CDR1 SEHNR, CDR2 FQNEAQ (reference sequence). V lost 5 bases and J lost 2, with 14 bases in between. The CDR3 loop reads CASSPRGNPTDTQYF. In DNA, the CDR3 is TGTGCCAGCAGCCCCCGGGGGAACCCCACAGATACGCAGTATTTT.

The rearrangement uses TRBV7-9 and TRBJ2-1; D ambiguous. CDR3 size: 12 residues. Trimming took 1 base from V and 9 from J, leaving 7 bases between them. CDR1 is SEHNR, CDR2 FQNEAQ, per germline (reference sequence). The CDR3 nucleotides read TGTGCCAGCAGCTTAGGTTATAGTGAGCAGTTCTTC. Residues: CASSLGYSEQFF.

This clone has just one count. This chain links TRBV18 with TRBJ2-2, with D perhaps matching TRBD1 (5 bases). Germline V lookup: CDR1 KGHSH, CDR2 LQKENI. This CDR3 comprises 15 residues. Trimming pared 3 bases from V and 4 bases from J, leaving 12 bases between. The CDR3 region has the DNA TGTGCCAGCTCACCGGGAAGGGGTCTCACCGGGGAGCTGTTTTTT. Protein: CASSPGRGLTGELFF.

This chain connects TRBV5-1 to TRBJ2-1, with D possibly matching TRBD2 (6 bases). The CDR3 length is 16 residues. Trimming removed 5 bases from V and 2 bases from J, with 17 bases in between. Per the germline V gene, CDR1 is SGHRS and CDR2 is YFSETQ. The CDR3 nucleotides read TGCGCCAGCAGTTTACCCCCGGGAGCCGCCTACAATGAGCAGTTCTTC. Residues: CASSLPPGAAYNEQFF.